This record concerns one TCR beta chain sequence. This entry comes from a study of blood T cell repertoires in COVID-19. The germline V and J ends were trimmed by 4 bases and 1 base, with 10 bases remaining between them. The CDR3 sequence is 13 residues long. The germline gives CDR1 SQVTM, CDR2 ANQGSEA. Participants were aged roughly 18 to 89 years, lived in under 25 US areas, and enrolled virtually. Clinical history as reported by participants underpinned cohort assignment. TCRdb's copy holds only in-frame clones and misses some; the assay was immunoSEQ multiplex PCR. The sample lists roughly 360,000 clones, 83% occurring once.

V gene TRBV29-1 combines with J gene TRBJ1-2; D gene unclear. The specimen sequenced was PBMCs or T cells enriched from blood (not recorded which). This TCR was recovered from a woman aged 45-59 years who had recovered from COVID-19. CDR3 DNA sequence: TGCAGCGTTGGGGCAGACGGTAACTATGGCTACACCTTC. It specifies CSVGADGNYGYTF.